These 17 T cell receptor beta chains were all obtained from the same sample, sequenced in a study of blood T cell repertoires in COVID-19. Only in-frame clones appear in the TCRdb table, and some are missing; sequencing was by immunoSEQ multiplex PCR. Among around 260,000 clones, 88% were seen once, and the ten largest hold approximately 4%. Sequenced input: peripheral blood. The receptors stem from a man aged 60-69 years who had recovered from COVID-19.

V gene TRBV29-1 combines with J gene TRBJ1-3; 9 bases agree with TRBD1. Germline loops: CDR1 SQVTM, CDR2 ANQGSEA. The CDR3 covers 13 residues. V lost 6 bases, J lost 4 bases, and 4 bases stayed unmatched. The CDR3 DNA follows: TGCAGCGTCCTCGGACAGGGGGGAAACACCATATATTTT. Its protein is CSVLGQGGNTIYF. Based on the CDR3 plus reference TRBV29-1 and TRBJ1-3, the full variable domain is SAVISQKPSRDICQRGTSLTIQCQVDSQVTMMFWYRQQPGQSLTLIATANQGSEATYESGFVIDKFPISRPNLTFSTLTVSNMSPEDSSIYLCSVLGQGGNTIYFGEGSWLTVV.

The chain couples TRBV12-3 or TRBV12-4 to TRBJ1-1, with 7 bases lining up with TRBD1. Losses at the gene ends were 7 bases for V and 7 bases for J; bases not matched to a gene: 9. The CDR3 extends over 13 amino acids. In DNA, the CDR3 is TGTGCCAGCAAATCCGGACAGGCTTATGAAGCTTTCTTT. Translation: CASKSGQAYEAFF.

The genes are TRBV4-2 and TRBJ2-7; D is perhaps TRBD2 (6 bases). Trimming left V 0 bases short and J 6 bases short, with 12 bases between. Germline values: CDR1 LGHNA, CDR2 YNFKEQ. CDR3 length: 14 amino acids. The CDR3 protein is CASSQEVWGVEQYF. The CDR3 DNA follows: TGTGCCAGCAGCCAAGAAGTGTGGGGGGTCGAGCAGTACTTC.

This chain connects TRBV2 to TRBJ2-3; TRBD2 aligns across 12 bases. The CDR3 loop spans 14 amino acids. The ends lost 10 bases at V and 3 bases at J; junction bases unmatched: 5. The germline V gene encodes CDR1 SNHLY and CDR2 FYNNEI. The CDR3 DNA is TGTGCCAATGGACTAGCGGGGCGGACAGATACGCAGTATTTT. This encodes CANGLAGRTDTQYF.

In DNA form, the CDR3 reads TGTGCCTGGAGTGTACTCAGAGGGACAGGGGTGGGCTACACCTTC. Encoded protein: CAWSVLRGTGVGYTF. The chain carries TRBV30 and TRBJ1-2; 10 nucleotides match TRBD1. Trimming took 0 bases from V and 8 from J; bases not matched to a gene: 9. The CDR3 runs to 15 residues. The V gene's germline CDR1 is GTSNPN and CDR2 SVGIG (reference sequence).

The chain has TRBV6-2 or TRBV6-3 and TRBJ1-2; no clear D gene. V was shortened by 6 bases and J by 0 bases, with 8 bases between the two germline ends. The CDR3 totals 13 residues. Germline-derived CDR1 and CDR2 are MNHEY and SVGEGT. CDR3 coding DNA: TGTGCCAGCAGCCCCCCCACTAACTATGGCTACACCTTC. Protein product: CASSPPTNYGYTF.

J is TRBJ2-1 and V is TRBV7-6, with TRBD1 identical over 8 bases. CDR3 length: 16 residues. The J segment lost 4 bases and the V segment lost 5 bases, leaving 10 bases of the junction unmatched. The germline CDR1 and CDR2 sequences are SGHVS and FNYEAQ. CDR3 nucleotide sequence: TGTGCCAGCAGCCCAGAAACCGGGACAGGTTACAATGAGCAGTTCTTC. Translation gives CASSPETGTGYNEQFF.

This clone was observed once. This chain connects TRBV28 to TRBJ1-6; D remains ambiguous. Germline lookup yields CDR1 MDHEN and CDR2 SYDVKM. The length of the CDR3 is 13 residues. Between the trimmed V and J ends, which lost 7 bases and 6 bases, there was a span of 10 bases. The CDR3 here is CASIFRINSPLHF. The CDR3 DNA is TGTGCCAGCATCTTCAGAATTAATTCACCCCTCCACTTT.

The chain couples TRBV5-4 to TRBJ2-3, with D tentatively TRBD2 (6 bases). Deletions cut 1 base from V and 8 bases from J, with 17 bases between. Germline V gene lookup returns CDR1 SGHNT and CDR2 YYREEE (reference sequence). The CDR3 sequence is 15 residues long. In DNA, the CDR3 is TGTGCCAGCAGCTTGATGGGACTGCCGCCGGGTACGCAGTATTTT. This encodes CASSLMGLPPGTQYF. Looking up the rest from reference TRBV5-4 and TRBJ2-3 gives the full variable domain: ETGVTQSPTHLIKTRGQQVTLRCSSQSGHNTVSWYQQALGQGPQFIFQYYREEENGRGNFPPRFSGLQFPNYSSELNVNALELDDSALYLCASSLMGLPPGTQYFGPGTRLTVL.

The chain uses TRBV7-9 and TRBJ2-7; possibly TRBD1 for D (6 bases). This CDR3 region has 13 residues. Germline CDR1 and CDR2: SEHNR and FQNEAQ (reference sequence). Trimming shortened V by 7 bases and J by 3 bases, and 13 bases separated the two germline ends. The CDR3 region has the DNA TGTGCCAGCATCATGACAGGTCGCTACGAGCAGTACTTC. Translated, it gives CASIMTGRYEQYF.

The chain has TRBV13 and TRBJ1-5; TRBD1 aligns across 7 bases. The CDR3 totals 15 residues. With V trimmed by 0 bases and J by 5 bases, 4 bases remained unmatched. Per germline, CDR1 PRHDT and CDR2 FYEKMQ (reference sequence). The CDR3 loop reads CASSLGGTAYQPQHF. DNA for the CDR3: TGTGCCAGCAGCTTAGGTGGGACAGCGTATCAGCCCCAGCATTTT.

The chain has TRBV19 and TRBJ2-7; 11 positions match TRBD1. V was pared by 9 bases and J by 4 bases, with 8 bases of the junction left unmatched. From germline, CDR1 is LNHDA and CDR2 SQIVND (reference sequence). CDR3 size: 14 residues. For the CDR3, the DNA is TGTGCCAGCCAAGGACAGGGGGCTTCGTACGAGCAGTACTTC. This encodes CASQGQGASYEQYF.

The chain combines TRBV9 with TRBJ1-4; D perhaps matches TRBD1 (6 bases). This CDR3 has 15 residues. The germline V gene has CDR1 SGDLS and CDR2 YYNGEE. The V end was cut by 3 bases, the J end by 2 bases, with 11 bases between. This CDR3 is CASSAYQGTNEKLFF. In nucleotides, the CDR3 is TGTGCCAGCAGCGCTTACCAGGGGACTAATGAAAAACTGTTTTTT.

This CDR3 is CASSQATGEHYEQYF. The CDR3 coding sequence is TGTGCCAGCAGCCAAGCGACAGGGGAGCACTACGAGCAGTACTTC. The chain couples TRBV4-2 to TRBJ2-7; 8 nucleotides align to TRBD1. V was pared by 1 base and J by 3 bases, with 5 bases of the junction left unmatched. The CDR3 totals 15 residues. Germline CDR1 LGHNA, CDR2 YNFKEQ.

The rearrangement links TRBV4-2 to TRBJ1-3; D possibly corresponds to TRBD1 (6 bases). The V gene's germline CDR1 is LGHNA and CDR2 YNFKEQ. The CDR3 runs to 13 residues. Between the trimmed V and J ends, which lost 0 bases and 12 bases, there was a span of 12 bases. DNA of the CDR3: TGTGCCAGCAGCCAAGATAGGGGGAGATTCATATATTTT. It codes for CASSQDRGRFIYF.

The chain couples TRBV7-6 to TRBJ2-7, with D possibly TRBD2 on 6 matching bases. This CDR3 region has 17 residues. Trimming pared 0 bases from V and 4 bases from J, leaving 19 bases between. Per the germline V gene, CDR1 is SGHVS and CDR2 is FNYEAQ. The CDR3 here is CASSLASSGEVNYEQYF. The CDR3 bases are TGTGCCAGCAGCTTAGCTTCTTCGGGGGAAGTCAATTACGAGCAGTACTTC.

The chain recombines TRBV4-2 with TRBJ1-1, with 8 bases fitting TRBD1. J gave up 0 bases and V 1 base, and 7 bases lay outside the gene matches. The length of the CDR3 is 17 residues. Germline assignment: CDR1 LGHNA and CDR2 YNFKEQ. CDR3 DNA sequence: TGTGCCAGCAGCCAAGTTGGCAGGGGGCTCTTGAACACTGAAGCTTTCTTT. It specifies CASSQVGRGLLNTEAFF.